This entry is about one TCR beta chain. The source of the sample is a study of glioma-infiltrating T cells after dendritic cell vaccination. Study as a whole: Monocyte-derived dendritic cells, cultured approximately 7 days with IL-4 and GM-CSF, were pulsed with autologous tumor lysate.

The repertoire was sequenced with immunoSEQ multiplex PCR; TCRdb's copy has only in-frame clones and lacks some. The sample consists of 85,000 to 110,000 clones, roughly 79% of them appearing once. This CDR3 has 15 amino acids. Germline values: CDR1 SGHNT, CDR2 YENEEA. V trimming: 5 bases; J trimming: 8 bases; junction bases outside the gene matches: 11. V is TRBV11-3 and J is TRBJ2-2, with 7 bases aligning to TRBD1. This sample comprised blood, obtained before dendritic cell vaccination. This TCR was recovered from a human donor with glioblastoma. CDR3 in DNA: TGTGCCAGCAGCCAAGGTGGGACAGTCCGTGGGGAGCTGTTTTTT. It yields the protein CASSQGGTVRGELFF.